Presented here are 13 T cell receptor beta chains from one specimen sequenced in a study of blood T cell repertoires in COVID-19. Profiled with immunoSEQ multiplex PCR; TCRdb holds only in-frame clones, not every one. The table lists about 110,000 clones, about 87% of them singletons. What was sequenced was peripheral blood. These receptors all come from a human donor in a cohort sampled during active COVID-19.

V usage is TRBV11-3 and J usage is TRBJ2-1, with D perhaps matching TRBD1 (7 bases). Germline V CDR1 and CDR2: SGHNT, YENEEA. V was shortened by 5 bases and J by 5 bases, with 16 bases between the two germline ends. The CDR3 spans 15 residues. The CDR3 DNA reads TGTGCCAGCAGCACCCAGGGGGGTAAGCACAATGAGCAGTTCTTC. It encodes CASSTQGGKHNEQFF.

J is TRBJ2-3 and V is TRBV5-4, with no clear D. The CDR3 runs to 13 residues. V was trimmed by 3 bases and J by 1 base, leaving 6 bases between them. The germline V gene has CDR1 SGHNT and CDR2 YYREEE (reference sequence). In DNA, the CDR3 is TGTGCCAGCAGCTCACCGGGCACAGATACGCAGTATTTT. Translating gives CASSSPGTDTQYF.

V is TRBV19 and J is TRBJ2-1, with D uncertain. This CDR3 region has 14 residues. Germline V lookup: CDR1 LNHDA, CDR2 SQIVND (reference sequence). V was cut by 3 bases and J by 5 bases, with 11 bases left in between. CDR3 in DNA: TGTGCCAGTAGTATTTCGGGTCCGCACAATGAGCAGTTCTTC. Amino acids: CASSISGPHNEQFF. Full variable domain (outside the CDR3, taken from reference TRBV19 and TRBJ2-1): DGGITQSPKYLFRKEGQNVTLSCEQNLNHDAMYWYRQDPGQGLRLIYYSQIVNDFQKGDIAEGYSVSREKKESFPLTVTSAQKNPTAFYLCASSISGPHNEQFFGPGTRLTVL.

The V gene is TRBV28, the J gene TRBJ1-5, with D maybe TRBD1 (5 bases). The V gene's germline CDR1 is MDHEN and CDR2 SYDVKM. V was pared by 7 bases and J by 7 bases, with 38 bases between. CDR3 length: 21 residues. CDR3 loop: CASNPLLAQGPDLGPIQPQHF. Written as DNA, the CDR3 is TGTGCCAGCAATCCTCTGTTAGCCCAGGGTCCTGATCTCGGGCCAATACAGCCCCAGCATTTT.

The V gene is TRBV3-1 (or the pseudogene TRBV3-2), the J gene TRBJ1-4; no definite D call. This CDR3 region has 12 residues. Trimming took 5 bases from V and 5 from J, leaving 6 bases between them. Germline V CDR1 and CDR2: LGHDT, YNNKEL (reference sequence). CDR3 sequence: CASSSPNEKLFF. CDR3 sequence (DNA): TGTGCCAGCAGCTCTCCGAATGAAAAACTGTTTTTT.

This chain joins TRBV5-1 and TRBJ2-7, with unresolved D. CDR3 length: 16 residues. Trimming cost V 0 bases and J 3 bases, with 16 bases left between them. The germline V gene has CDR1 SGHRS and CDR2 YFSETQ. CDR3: CASSLVTPTLNYEQYF. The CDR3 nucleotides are TGCGCCAGCAGCTTGGTCACACCGACTCTTAACTACGAGCAGTACTTC.

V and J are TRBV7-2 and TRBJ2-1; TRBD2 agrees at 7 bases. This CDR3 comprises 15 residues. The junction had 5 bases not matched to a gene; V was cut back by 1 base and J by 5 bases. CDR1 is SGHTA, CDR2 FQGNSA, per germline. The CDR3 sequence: CASSLDGRKNNEQFF. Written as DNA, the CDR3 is TGTGCCAGCAGCTTAGACGGGAGGAAGAACAATGAGCAGTTCTTC. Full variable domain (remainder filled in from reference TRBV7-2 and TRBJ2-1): GAGVSQSPSNKVTEKGKDVELRCDPISGHTALYWYRQSLGQGLEFLIYFQGNSAPDKSGLPSDRFSAERTGGSVSTLTIQRTQQEDSAVYLCASSLDGRKNNEQFFGPGTRLTVL.

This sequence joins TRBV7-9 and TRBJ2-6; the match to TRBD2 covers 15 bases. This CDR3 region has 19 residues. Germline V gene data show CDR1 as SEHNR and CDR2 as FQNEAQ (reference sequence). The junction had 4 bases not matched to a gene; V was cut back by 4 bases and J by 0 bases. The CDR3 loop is CASSSGLAGGRSGANVLTF. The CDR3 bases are TGTGCCAGCAGCTCGGGACTAGCGGGAGGTCGCTCTGGGGCCAACGTCCTGACTTTC.

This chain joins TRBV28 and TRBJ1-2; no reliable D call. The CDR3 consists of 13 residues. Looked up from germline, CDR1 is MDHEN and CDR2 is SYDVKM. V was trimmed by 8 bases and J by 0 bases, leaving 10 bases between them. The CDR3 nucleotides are TGTGCCAGCCTAAACACAGCTAACTATGGCTACACCTTC. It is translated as CASLNTANYGYTF.

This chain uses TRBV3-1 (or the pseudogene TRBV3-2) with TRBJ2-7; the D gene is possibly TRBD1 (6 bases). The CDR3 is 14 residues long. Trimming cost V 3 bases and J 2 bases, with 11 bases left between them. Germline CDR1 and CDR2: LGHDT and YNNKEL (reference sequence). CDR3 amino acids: CASSHTGSTYEQYF. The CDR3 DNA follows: TGTGCCAGCAGCCACACAGGGAGCACCTACGAGCAGTACTTC.

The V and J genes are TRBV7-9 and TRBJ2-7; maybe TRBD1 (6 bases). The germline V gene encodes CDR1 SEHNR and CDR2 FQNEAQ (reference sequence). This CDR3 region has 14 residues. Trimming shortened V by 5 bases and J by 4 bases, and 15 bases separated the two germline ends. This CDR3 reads CASSTSDRSYEQYF. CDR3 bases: TGTGCCAGCAGCACCTCGGACAGATCATACGAGCAGTACTTC.

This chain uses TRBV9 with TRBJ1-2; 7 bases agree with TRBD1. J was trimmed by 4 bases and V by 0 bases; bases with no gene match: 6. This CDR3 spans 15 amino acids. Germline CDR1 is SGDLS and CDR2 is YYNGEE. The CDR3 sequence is CASSVVAGGSYGYTF. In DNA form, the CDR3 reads TGTGCCAGCAGCGTAGTGGCAGGGGGTAGCTATGGCTACACCTTC.

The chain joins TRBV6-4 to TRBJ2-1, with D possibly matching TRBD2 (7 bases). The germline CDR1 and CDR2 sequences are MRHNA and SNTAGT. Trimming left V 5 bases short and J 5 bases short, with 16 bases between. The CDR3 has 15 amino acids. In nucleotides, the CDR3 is TGTGCCAGCAGTCCGAGGGGGGGGGTCAACAATGAGCAGTTCTTC. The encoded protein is CASSPRGGVNNEQFF.